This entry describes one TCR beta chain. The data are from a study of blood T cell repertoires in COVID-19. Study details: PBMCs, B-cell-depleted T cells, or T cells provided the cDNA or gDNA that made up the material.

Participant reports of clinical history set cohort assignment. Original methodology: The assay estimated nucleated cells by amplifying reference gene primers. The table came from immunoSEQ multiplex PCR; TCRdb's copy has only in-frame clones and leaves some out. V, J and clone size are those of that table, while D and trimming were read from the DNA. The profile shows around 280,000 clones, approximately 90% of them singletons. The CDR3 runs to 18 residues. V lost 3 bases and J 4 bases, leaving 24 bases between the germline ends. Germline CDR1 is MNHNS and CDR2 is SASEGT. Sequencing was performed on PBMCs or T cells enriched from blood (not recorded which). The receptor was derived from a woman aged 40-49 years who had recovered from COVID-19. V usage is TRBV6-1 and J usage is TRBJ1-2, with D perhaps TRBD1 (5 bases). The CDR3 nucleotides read TGTGCCAGCAGTGATTACGGCTCCGGGACTCAGGGCGGCTATGGCTACACCTTC. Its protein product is CASSDYGSGTQGGYGYTF.